This T cell receptor beta chain was documented in a study of OX40 agonist ivuxolimab in advanced cancers. Background on the study: Clinicians treated patients with ivuxolimab, an agonistic anti-OX40 (CD134) antibody. Dose-escalation patients' cancers were hepatocellular carcinoma, melanoma, renal cell or head and neck cancer. Earlier anti-PD-1, anti-PD-L1 or anti-CTLA-4 therapy was permitted; 30% to 45% had received some.

Patients were excluded for autoimmune disease history or systemic immunosuppression. Libraries were prepared by immunoSEQ multiplex PCR; TCRdb keeps only in-frame clonotypes and omits some of them. The sample records about 110,000 clones, 75% to 95% being singletons. This clonotype was obtained from an adult with an advanced solid tumor such as melanoma, head and neck, liver or kidney cancer. This material consisted of CD4+ or CD8+ T cells sorted from blood, taken in a trial of the OX40 agonist ivuxolimab.

Written as DNA, the CDR3 is TGTGCCAGCAGCGCTTGGACTAGGAGACTCGACGAGCAGTACTTC. Translating gives CASSAWTRRLDEQYF. The chain couples TRBV7-2 to TRBJ2-5; the match to TRBD2 covers 7 bases. The end of the DNA aligns better with TRBJ2-7, so the J call may be wrong. Germline CDR1 reads SGHTA; CDR2 reads FQGNSA. This CDR3 region has 15 residues.